This is a list of T cell receptor beta chains from one sample in a study of beta chain features in type 1 diabetes. The protocol was immunoSEQ multiplex PCR, while the TCRdb copy is restricted to in-frame clones and leaves out a portion. The sample has 600,000 to 700,000 clones, approximately 13% seen once. Sequenced material: naive CD4+ T cells from blood. The receptors derive from a young man with type 1 diabetes. Each CDR3 is given without its conserved first and last residue. Each record gives: J gene, V gene, CDR3 protein.

TRBJ2-6 TRBV6-6 ASKRASGANVLT
TRBJ2-3 TRBV9 ASSVVGNFADTQY
TRBJ1-5 TRBV6-6 ASSFVNQPQH
TRBJ2-7 TRBV25-1 ASSEEGPVSYEQY
TRBJ1-3 TRBV15 ATSPWGNSGNTIY
TRBJ2-3 TRBV9 ASSVAQSSDTQY
TRBJ2-1 TRBV19 ASSIGGSYNEQF
TRBJ2-7 TRBV4-3 ASSQTSGGSYEQY
TRBJ1-5 TRBV6-1 ASSDLLNQPQH
TRBJ1-1 TRBV6-5 ASTEGQGNTEAF
TRBJ2-5 TRBV30 AWSVGTGGPQETQY
TRBJ2-3 TRBV7-9 ASSLGSGGAKDTQY
TRBJ2-1 TRBV7-2 ASSLNGVSYNEQF
TRBJ1-2 TRBV4-3 ASSQTDRGGGYT
TRBJ1-5 TRBV2 ASGGREGNQPQH
TRBJ2-2 TRBV7-3 ASSLTSANTGELF
TRBJ2-1 TRBV25-1 ASRTGTGSREQF
TRBJ2-3 TRBV25-1 ASSEWLTGRTDTQY
TRBJ2-5 TRBV30 AWSASGETQY
TRBJ2-7 TRBV19 ASSLAGPYEQY